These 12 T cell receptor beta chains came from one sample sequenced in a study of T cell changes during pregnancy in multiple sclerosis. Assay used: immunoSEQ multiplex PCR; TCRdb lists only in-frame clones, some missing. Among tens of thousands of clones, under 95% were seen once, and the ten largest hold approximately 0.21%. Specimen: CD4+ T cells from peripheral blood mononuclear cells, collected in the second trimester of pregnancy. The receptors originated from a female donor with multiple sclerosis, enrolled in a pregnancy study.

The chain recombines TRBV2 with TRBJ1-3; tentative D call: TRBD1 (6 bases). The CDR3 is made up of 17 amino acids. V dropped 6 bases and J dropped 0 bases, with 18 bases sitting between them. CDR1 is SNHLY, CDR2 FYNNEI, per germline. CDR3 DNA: TGTGCCAGCAGGCTTGATACAGGGTTGCTCTCTGGAAACACCATATATTTT. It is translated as CASRLDTGLLSGNTIYF.

CDR3 in amino acids: CASSLATGTDTQYF. Written as DNA, the CDR3 is TGTGCCAGCAGCTTAGCCACTGGCACAGATACGCAGTATTTT. The chain combines TRBV7-2 with TRBJ2-3; D gene unclear. The CDR3 totals 14 residues. CDR1 is SGHTA and CDR2 is FQGNSA in the germline V gene. Trimming pared 0 bases from V and 1 base from J, leaving 5 bases between.

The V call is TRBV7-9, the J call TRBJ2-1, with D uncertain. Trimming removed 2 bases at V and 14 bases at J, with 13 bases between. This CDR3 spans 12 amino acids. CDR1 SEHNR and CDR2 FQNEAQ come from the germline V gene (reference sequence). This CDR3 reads CASSLSSSSEFF. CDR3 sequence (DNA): TGTGCCAGCAGCTTATCATCTAGTTCTGAGTTCTTC.

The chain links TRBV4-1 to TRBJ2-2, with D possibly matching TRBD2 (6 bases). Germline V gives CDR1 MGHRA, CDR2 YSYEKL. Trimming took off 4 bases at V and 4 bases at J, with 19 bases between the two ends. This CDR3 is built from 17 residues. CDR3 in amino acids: CASSPGPFQEGTGELFF. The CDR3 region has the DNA TGCGCCAGCAGCCCCGGACCCTTTCAGGAGGGCACCGGGGAGCTGTTTTTT.

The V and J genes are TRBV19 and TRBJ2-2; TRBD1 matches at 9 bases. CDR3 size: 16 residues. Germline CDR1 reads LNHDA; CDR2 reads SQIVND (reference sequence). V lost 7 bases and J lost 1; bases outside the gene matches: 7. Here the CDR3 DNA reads TGTGCCAGTAATCCCCTGGACAGGGGGAACACCGGGGAGCTGTTTTTT. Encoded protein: CASNPLDRGNTGELFF.

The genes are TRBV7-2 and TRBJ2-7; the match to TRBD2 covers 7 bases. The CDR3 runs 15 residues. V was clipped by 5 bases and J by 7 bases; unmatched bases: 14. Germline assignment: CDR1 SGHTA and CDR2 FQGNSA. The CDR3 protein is CASSPSRAGAGEQYF. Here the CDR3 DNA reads TGTGCCAGCAGCCCTAGTCGGGCGGGAGCGGGAGAGCAGTACTTC.

The CDR3 DNA reads as TGTGCCAGCAGTGAAGGGACAGGGGGCAATCAGCCCCAGCATTTT. This codes for CASSEGTGGNQPQHF. The chain employs TRBV6-1 and TRBJ1-5; 9 nucleotides line up with TRBD1. This CDR3 comprises 15 residues. CDR1 MNHNS and CDR2 SASEGT come from the germline V gene. J lost 2 bases, V lost 1 base, and 0 bases had no gene match.

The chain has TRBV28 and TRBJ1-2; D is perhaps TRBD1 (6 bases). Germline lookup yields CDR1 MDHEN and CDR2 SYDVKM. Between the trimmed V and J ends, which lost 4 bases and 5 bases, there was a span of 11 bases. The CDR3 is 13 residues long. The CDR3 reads CASSSDRAYGYTF. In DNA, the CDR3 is TGTGCCAGCAGTTCGGACAGAGCTTATGGCTACACCTTC.

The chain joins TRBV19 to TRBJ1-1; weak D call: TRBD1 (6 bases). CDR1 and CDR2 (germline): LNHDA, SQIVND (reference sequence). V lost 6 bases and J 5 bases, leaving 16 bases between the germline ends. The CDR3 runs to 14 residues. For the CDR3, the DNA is TGTGCCAGTAGCACGGACGGAAGGGGGACTGAAGCTTTCTTT. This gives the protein CASSTDGRGTEAFF.

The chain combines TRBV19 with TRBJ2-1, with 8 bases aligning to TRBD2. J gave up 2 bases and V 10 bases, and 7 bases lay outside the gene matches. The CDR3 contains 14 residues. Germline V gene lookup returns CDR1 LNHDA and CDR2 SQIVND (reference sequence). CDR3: CATATSATYNEQFF. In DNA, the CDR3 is TGTGCCACCGCGACTAGCGCGACCTACAATGAGCAGTTCTTC.

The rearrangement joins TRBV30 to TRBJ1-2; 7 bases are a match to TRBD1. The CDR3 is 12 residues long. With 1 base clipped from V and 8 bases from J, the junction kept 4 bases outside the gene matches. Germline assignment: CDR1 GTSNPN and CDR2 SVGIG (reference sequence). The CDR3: CAWSGYRGGYTF. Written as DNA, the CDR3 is TGTGCCTGGAGTGGCTACAGGGGCGGCTACACCTTC.

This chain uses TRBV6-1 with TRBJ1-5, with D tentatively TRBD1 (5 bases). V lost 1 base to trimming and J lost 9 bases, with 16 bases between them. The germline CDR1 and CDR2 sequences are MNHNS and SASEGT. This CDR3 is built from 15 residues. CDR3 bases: TGTGCCAGCAGTGAAGTACATCGGGGGTTAGGGCCCCAGCATTTT. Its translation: CASSEVHRGLGPQHF.